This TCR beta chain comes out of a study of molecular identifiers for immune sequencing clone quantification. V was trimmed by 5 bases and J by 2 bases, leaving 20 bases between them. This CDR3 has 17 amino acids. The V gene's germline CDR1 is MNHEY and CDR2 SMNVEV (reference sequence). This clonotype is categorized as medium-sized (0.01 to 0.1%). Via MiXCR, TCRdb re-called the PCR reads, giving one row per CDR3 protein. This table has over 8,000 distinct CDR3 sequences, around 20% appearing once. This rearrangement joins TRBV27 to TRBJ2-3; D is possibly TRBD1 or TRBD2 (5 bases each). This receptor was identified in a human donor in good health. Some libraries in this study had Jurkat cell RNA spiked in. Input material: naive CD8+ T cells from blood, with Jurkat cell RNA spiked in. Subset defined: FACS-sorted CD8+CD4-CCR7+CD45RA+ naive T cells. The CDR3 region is CASSPYGAVLYTDTQYF. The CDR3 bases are TGTGCCAGCAGTCCGTACGGGGCTGTTTTGTACACAGATACGCAGTATTTT.